These 3 T cell receptor beta chains originate from one sample sequenced in a study of metastatic and nonmetastatic thyroid tumors. Each patient went into thyroid surgery without having received any treatment. TCRdb recomputed clones from the PCR reads via MiXCR. Among tens of thousands of clones listed, around 16% were seen once. Material for sequencing was blood. These TCRs come from a male donor with papillary thyroid cancer or a benign thyroid nodule (not recorded which). Some clones in this sample may be carry-over from other donors' samples.

As regards this clone: Given a much more abundant clone one base away, this may be a read error. The genes are TRBV24-1 and TRBJ2-5; D call uncertain. The CDR3 totals 14 residues. Germline V gene lookup returns CDR1 KGHDR and CDR2 SFDVKD. In DNA, the CDR3 is TGTCCCACCAGTGATACCCCGTCCCAAGAGACCCAGTACTTC. Translation gives CPTSDTPSQETQYF.

This clone was detected many times. The V gene is TRBV3-1, the J gene TRBJ2-1, with D maybe TRBD2 (6 bases). Germline V gene sequence: CDR1 LGHDT, CDR2 YNNKEL (reference sequence). The germline V and J ends were trimmed by 3 bases and 8 bases, with 11 bases remaining between them. The CDR3 contains 13 residues. The CDR3 loop reads CASSQDQRDEQFF. The CDR3 nucleotides read TGTGCCAGCAGCCAGGACCAGCGGGATGAGCAGTTCTTC.

This clone was detected many times. The CDR3 nucleotides are TGTGCCAGCAGCCACACTATGAACACTGAAGCTTTCTTT. The encoded protein is CASSHTMNTEAFF. The chain joins TRBV2 to TRBJ1-1; D unresolved. The germline V and J ends were trimmed by 6 bases and 0 bases, with 8 bases remaining between them. Looked up from germline, CDR1 is SNHLY and CDR2 is FYNNEI. The CDR3 runs 13 residues. The whole variable domain, remainder taken from reference TRBV2 and TRBJ1-1, is EPEVTQTPSHQVTQMGQEVILRCVPISNHLYFYWYRQILGQKVEFLVSFYNNEISEKSEIFDDQFSVERPDGSNFTLKIRSTKLEDSAMYFCASSHTMNTEAFFGQGTRLTVV.